Below are 30 T cell receptor beta chains sequenced from a single sample in a study of shared clonotypes between healthy human individuals. Repertoires were generated with immunoSEQ multiplex PCR, while TCRdb's copy carries only in-frame clones and drops some. The profile shows around 1,900,000 clones, roughly 95% of them singletons. CD8 cells classed as naive were CD45RO-negative and positively selected for CCR7, excluding terminally differentiated effector memory CD45RA+ cells. Sequenced input: naive CD8+ T cells from PBMCs. The receptors shown here come from a young man in good health. Some clones in this sample may be carry-over from other donors' samples.

The genes are TRBV7-2 and TRBJ2-7, with D uncertain. Looked up from germline, CDR1 is SGHTA and CDR2 is FQGNSA. The CDR3 covers 14 residues. Trimming shortened V by 5 bases and J by 2 bases, and 13 bases separated the two germline ends. The CDR3 nucleotides read TGTGCCAGCAGCCACTGGGAAGGGCCCTACGAGCAGTACTTC. Translation: CASSHWEGPYEQYF.

This clone was seen just once. The CDR3: CASSTSGRVHEQYF. CDR3 DNA: TGTGCCAGTAGTACTAGCGGGAGAGTCCACGAGCAGTACTTC. The chain couples TRBV19 to TRBJ2-7; 10 bases agree with TRBD2. Germline V gives CDR1 LNHDA, CDR2 SQIVND (reference sequence). J gave up 5 bases and V 4 bases, and 5 bases lay outside the gene matches. The CDR3 consists of 14 residues.

V is TRBV4-1 and J is TRBJ2-7, with D perhaps matching TRBD1 (6 bases). V was trimmed by 0 bases and J by 5 bases, leaving 11 bases between them. CDR3 size: 14 residues. Germline V CDR1 and CDR2: MGHRA, YSYEKL. CDR3 DNA sequence: TGCGCCAGCAGCCAAGAAACAGGGTCCCACGAGCAGTACTTC. It specifies CASSQETGSHEQYF.

The CDR3 coding sequence is TGTGCCAGCAGCGTAGGGAGTCCCGGAGCCTACGAGCAGTACTTC. Protein sequence: CASSVGSPGAYEQYF. V usage is TRBV9 and J usage is TRBJ2-7, with D hard to call. Between the trimmed V and J ends, which lost 0 bases and 2 bases, there was a span of 12 bases. This CDR3 comprises 15 residues. Germline V gene lookup returns CDR1 SGDLS and CDR2 YYNGEE.

This chain joins TRBV5-1 and TRBJ1-1, with D maybe TRBD1 (5 bases). Trimming shortened V by 4 bases and J by 4 bases, and 11 bases separated the two germline ends. This CDR3 has 13 residues. Germline CDR1 and CDR2: SGHRS and YFSETQ. The CDR3 bases are TGCGCCAGCAGCACGGGGCTGGGCACTGAAGCTTTCTTT. This codes for CASSTGLGTEAFF.

Comments on this clone: Mismatch with germline at one junction end may stem from a read error. The chain joins TRBV6-1 to TRBJ1-3, with 7 bases aligning to TRBD1. Germline CDR1 is MNHNS and CDR2 is SASEGT. The CDR3 length is 15 residues. The CDR3 nucleotides are TGTGCCAGCAGGGAAGACAGGGCCTCTGGAAACACCATATATTTT. It yields the protein CASREDRASGNTIYF.

The genes are TRBV19 and TRBJ2-2; D not certain. In germline, CDR1 is LNHDA, CDR2 SQIVND (reference sequence). The CDR3 is 12 amino acids. V lost 6 bases, J lost 3 bases, and 5 bases lay in between. DNA for the CDR3: TGTGCCAGTAGGCCCTACACCGGGGAGCTGTTTTTT. Residues: CASRPYTGELFF. The full variable domain, in which reference TRBV19 and TRBJ2-2 provide the parts outside the CDR3, is DGGITQSPKYLFRKEGQNVTLSCEQNLNHDAMYWYRQDPGQGLRLIYYSQIVNDFQKGDIAEGYSVSREKKESFPLTVTSAQKNPTAFYLCASRPYTGELFFGEGSRLTVL.

The rearrangement uses TRBV5-1 and TRBJ2-1, with TRBD2 matching over 10 bases. Germline V gene data show CDR1 as SGHRS and CDR2 as YFSETQ. Unmatched junction bases numbered 12, after V lost 1 base and J lost 5 bases. The length of the CDR3 is 18 residues. The CDR3: CASSLRGGLADLHNEQFF. The CDR3 DNA is TGCGCCAGCAGCTTGAGGGGTGGACTAGCGGACCTCCACAATGAGCAGTTCTTC. Filled out from reference TRBV5-1 and TRBJ2-1, the complete variable domain reads KAGVTQTPRYLIKTRGQQVTLSCSPISGHRSVSWYQQTPGQGLQFLFEYFSETQRNKGNFPGRFSGRQFSNSRSEMNVSTLELGDSALYLCASSLRGGLADLHNEQFFGPGTRLTVL.

The chain carries TRBV9 and TRBJ2-6; D not resolved. This CDR3 spans 15 amino acids. Trimming removed 3 bases at V and 3 bases at J, with 10 bases between. Germline CDR1 SGDLS, CDR2 YYNGEE. This CDR3 is CASSALIGGANVLTF. CDR3 bases: TGTGCCAGCAGCGCCTTAATCGGTGGGGCCAACGTCCTGACTTTC.

The chain has TRBV28 and TRBJ2-1; 9 nucleotides agree with TRBD1. Germline V lookup: CDR1 MDHEN, CDR2 SYDVKM. CDR3 size: 13 residues. V shed 10 bases and J 3 bases; nucleotides not matched to a gene: 4. CDR3 bases: TGTGCCATCGGACAGGGGTACTACAATGAGCAGTTCTTC. Protein sequence: CAIGQGYYNEQFF. The complete variable domain, with remaining parts taken from reference TRBV28 and TRBJ2-1, reads DVKVTQSSRYLVKRTGEKVFLECVQDMDHENMFWYRQDPGLGLRLIYFSYDVKMKEKGDIPEGYSVSREKKERFSLILESASTNQTSMYLCAIGQGYYNEQFFGPGTRLTVL.

V usage is TRBV27 and J usage is TRBJ2-1; 8 positions agree with TRBD2. The CDR3 contains 16 residues. Germline V CDR1 and CDR2: MNHEY, SMNVEV (reference sequence). Trimming took 0 bases from V and 7 from J; bases not matched to a gene: 8. CDR3 DNA sequence: TGTGCCAGCAGTTTATCGAGGCTAGCGGGTTTGAATGAGCAGTTCTTC. Amino acid sequence: CASSLSRLAGLNEQFF.

The J gene is TRBJ2-2, the V gene TRBV7-6; 7 bases match TRBD2. Germline V gene lookup returns CDR1 SGHVS and CDR2 FNYEAQ. This CDR3 comprises 15 residues. V was clipped by 6 bases and J by 7 bases; unmatched bases: 11. For the CDR3, the DNA is TGTGCCAGCAGGTGGACTAGAGGGGTGAGCGGGGAGCTGTTTTTT. Residues: CASRWTRGVSGELFF.

V gene TRBV13 combines with J gene TRBJ1-4; D not resolved. CDR1 is PRHDT and CDR2 is FYEKMQ in the germline V gene (reference sequence). The V end lost 6 bases, the J end lost 12 bases, and 14 bases lay between the germline ends. CDR3 size: 12 residues. DNA for the CDR3: TGTGCCAGCAGTCCGACCCGGCTAGAACTGTTTTTT. Encoded protein: CASSPTRLELFF.

J is TRBJ1-1 and V is TRBV27, with 8 bases identical to TRBD1. Germline V lookup: CDR1 MNHEY, CDR2 SMNVEV (reference sequence). The CDR3 spans 17 residues. V lost 4 bases to trimming and J lost 1 base; unmatched junction nucleotides: 11. In nucleotides, the CDR3 is TGTGCCAGCAGTTCCCAGGACAGGGCCGAAACGAACACTGAAGCTTTCTTT. Its translation is CASSSQDRAETNTEAFF.

V and J are TRBV7-8 and TRBJ2-7; D tentatively reads TRBD1 or TRBD2 (5 bases each). The germline V gene encodes CDR1 SGHVS and CDR2 FQNEAQ. Trimming shortened V by 0 bases and J by 3 bases, and 15 bases separated the two germline ends. This CDR3 has 16 amino acids. The CDR3 reads CASSLALIGANYEQYF. In nucleotides, the CDR3 is TGTGCCAGCAGCTTAGCGCTAATCGGGGCAAACTACGAGCAGTACTTC.

As regards this clone: Other nucleotide sequences from this sample produce the same CDR3. This sequence joins TRBV4-1 and TRBJ2-7; D may match TRBD1 or TRBD2 (5 bases each). The germline V and J ends were trimmed by 5 bases and 0 bases, with 14 bases remaining between them. Germline V CDR1 and CDR2: MGHRA, YSYEKL. The CDR3 is 15 amino acids. CDR3 sequence: CASSYRDGSSYEQYF. Here the CDR3 DNA reads TGCGCCAGCAGCTACCGGGACGGAAGCTCCTACGAGCAGTACTTC.

The chain uses TRBV7-6 and TRBJ2-7; TRBD2 matches at 7 bases. This CDR3 contains 14 residues. V lost 0 bases, J lost 2 bases, and 1 base stayed unmatched. Germline V lookup: CDR1 SGHVS, CDR2 FNYEAQ. For the CDR3, the DNA is TGTGCCAGCAGCTTAGCCGGGAGGACCTACGAGCAGTACTTC. As protein: CASSLAGRTYEQYF.

V usage is TRBV28 and J usage is TRBJ1-2; possibly TRBD1 for D (5 bases). The V and J ends lost 7 bases and 8 bases respectively, with 14 bases between them. The germline V gene has CDR1 MDHEN and CDR2 SYDVKM. The CDR3 totals 12 residues. This chain's CDR3 is CASTLGGEGYTF. CDR3 coding DNA: TGTGCCAGCACCCTGGGGGGGGAGGGCTACACCTTC.

This clone was counted once. J is TRBJ2-6 and V is TRBV6-1; D remains unclear. This CDR3 is 15 amino acids long. The germline V gene encodes CDR1 MNHNS and CDR2 SASEGT. The V and J ends lost 1 base and 0 bases respectively, with 4 bases between them. The CDR3 loop reads CASSEGGSGANVLTF. DNA for the CDR3: TGTGCCAGCAGTGAAGGGGGCTCTGGGGCCAACGTCCTGACTTTC.

The chain employs TRBV2 and TRBJ1-5, with a tentative D call TRBD1 (5 bases). The CDR3 is made up of 14 amino acids. The germline V gene encodes CDR1 SNHLY and CDR2 FYNNEI. The ends were cut back, 4 bases at V and 5 bases at J, with 12 bases in the middle. The CDR3 DNA reads TGTGCCAGCAGTGTGTGGGGGGAAGATCAGCCCCAGCATTTT. This gives the protein CASSVWGEDQPQHF.

The chain couples TRBV28 to TRBJ2-7; weak D call: TRBD2 (6 bases). The germline CDR1 and CDR2 sequences are MDHEN and SYDVKM. V was pared by 4 bases and J by 5 bases, with 12 bases between. The CDR3 runs 13 residues. The CDR3 sequence is CASSSGWGDEQYF. Here the CDR3 DNA reads TGTGCCAGCAGTTCGGGCTGGGGGGACGAGCAGTACTTC.

This rearrangement joins TRBV15 to TRBJ2-3; either TRBD1 or TRBD2 may fit D (5 bases each). Germline V lookup: CDR1 LNHNV, CDR2 YYDKDF (reference sequence). The CDR3 covers 13 residues. Trimming shortened V by 7 bases and J by 2 bases, and 10 bases separated the two germline ends. The CDR3 region has the DNA TGTGCCACCAAGACAGACTACACAGATACGCAGTATTTT. Encoded protein: CATKTDYTDTQYF.

The V gene is TRBV14, the J gene TRBJ2-7, with 9 positions matching TRBD2. This CDR3 has 15 amino acids. CDR1 and CDR2 from the germline V gene are SGHDN and FVKESK. The V segment lost 3 bases and the J segment 0 bases; nucleotides outside the gene matches: 3. CDR3 sequence reads: CASSQRLADSYEQYF. CDR3 sequence (DNA): TGTGCCAGCAGCCAGAGACTAGCGGACTCCTACGAGCAGTACTTC.

This clone was counted between two and nine times. The rearrangement uses TRBV7-2 and TRBJ2-2; D remains ambiguous. This CDR3 is 14 amino acids long. V was clipped by 2 bases and J by 4 bases, with 8 bases between them. Looked up from germline, CDR1 is SGHTA and CDR2 is FQGNSA. The CDR3 protein is CASSLFTSTGELFF. CDR3 DNA: TGTGCCAGCAGCTTATTTACCTCCACCGGGGAGCTGTTTTTT.

This chain uses TRBV6-1 with TRBJ1-2; D is unresolved. V lost 1 base, J lost 7 bases, and 13 bases lay in between. This CDR3 region has 14 residues. Per the germline V gene, CDR1 is MNHNS and CDR2 is SASEGT. The CDR3 sequence: CASSEVHGGSGYTF. The DNA for the CDR3 is TGTGCCAGCAGTGAAGTCCATGGAGGATCTGGCTACACCTTC.

The J gene is TRBJ2-2, the V gene TRBV19; D gene unclear. The germline V gene encodes CDR1 LNHDA and CDR2 SQIVND (reference sequence). Trimming took off 3 bases at V and 7 bases at J, with 21 bases between the two ends. This CDR3 region has 17 residues. CDR3 loop: CASSMPNVPPKGGELFF. The CDR3 DNA sequence: TGTGCCAGTAGTATGCCCAACGTCCCCCCCAAAGGCGGGGAGCTGTTTTTT.

This chain uses TRBV5-1 with TRBJ1-3; maybe TRBD1 (5 bases). Trimming cost V 4 bases and J 1 base, with 9 bases left between them. There are 14 residues in the CDR3. CDR1 and CDR2 from the germline V gene are SGHRS and YFSETQ. The CDR3 loop reads CASSPGGSGNTIYF. CDR3 DNA: TGCGCCAGCAGCCCCGGGGGTTCTGGAAACACCATATATTTT.

V gene TRBV30 combines with J gene TRBJ2-1; D possibly matches TRBD1 or TRBD2 (5 bases each). V was clipped by 4 bases and J by 6 bases, with 19 bases between them. CDR1 and CDR2 from the germline V gene are GTSNPN and SVGIG (reference sequence). The CDR3 length is 15 residues. The CDR3 protein is CAWIEGFAHTNEQFF. In DNA form, the CDR3 reads TGTGCCTGGATAGAGGGGTTTGCCCACACCAATGAGCAGTTCTTC.

The V and J genes are TRBV6-1 and TRBJ2-7, with TRBD1 matching over 10 bases. The CDR3 spans 15 residues. CDR1 MNHNS and CDR2 SASEGT come from the germline V gene. The V gene end was trimmed by 4 bases and the J gene end by 0 bases; junction bases not matched to a gene: 3. Here the CDR3 reads CASSGQGASSYEQYF. In DNA, the CDR3 is TGTGCCAGCAGTGGACAGGGGGCTAGCTCCTACGAGCAGTACTTC.

This rearrangement joins TRBV11-2 to TRBJ2-3, with 8 nucleotides matching TRBD2. Trimming removed 6 bases from V and 10 bases from J; junction bases left unmatched: 12. The CDR3 runs 14 residues. Germline assignment: CDR1 SGHAT and CDR2 FQNNGV. CDR3 bases: TGTGCCAGCAGACCTCGAGCGCGGGAGGTTGCGCAGTATTTT. Amino acid sequence: CASRPRAREVAQYF.